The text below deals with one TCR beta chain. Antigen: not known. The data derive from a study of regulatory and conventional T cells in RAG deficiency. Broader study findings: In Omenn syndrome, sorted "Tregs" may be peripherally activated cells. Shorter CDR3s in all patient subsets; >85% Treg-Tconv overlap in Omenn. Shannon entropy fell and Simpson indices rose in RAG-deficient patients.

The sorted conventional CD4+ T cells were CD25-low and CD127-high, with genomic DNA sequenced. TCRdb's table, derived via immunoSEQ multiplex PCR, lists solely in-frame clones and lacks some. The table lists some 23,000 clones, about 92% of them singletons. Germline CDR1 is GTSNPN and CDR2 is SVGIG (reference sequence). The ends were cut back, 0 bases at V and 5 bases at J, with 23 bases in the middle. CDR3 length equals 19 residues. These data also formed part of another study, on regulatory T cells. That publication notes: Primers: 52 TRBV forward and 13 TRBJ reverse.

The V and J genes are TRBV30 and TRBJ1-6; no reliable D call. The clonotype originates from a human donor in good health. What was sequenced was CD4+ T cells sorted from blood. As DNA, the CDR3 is TGTGCCTGGAGTGTCGCATGGGCAATGACTCGGAAGCATAATTCACCCCTCCACTTT. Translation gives CAWSVAWAMTRKHNSPLHF.